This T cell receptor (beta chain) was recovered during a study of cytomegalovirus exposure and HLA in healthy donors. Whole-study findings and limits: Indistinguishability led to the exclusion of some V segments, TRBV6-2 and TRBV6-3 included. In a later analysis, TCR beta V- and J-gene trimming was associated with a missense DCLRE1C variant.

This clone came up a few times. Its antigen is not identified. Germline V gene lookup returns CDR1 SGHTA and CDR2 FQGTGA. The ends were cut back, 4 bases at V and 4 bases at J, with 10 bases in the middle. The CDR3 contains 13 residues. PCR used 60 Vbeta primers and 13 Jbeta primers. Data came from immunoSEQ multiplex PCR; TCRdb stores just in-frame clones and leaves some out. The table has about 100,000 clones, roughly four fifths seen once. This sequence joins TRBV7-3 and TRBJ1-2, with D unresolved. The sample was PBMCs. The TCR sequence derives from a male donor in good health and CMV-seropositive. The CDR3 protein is CASSSRAGYGYTF. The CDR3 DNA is TGTGCCAGCAGCTCGAGAGCGGGCTATGGCTACACCTTC.